This T cell receptor beta chain is from a study of OX40 agonist ivuxolimab in advanced cancers. Study-wide context: At doses from 0.01 to 10 mg/kg, patients were given intravenous ivuxolimab every 2 weeks.

General study results and limits: Clonal expansion by week 6 occurred in CD4+ and CD8+ blood T cells (at 0.1 to 3.0 mg/kg). The study found among the lowest clonal expansion in partial responders at 0.1-3.0 mg/kg.

This CDR3 is 13 amino acids long. The germline V gene encodes CDR1 GTSNPN and CDR2 SVGIG (reference sequence). Trimming cost V 3 bases and J 1 base, with 9 bases left between them. On this clone itself: What it binds is not known.

Clones were sequenced by immunoSEQ multiplex PCR, and TCRdb holds only the in-frame ones, with some missing. The sample holds approximately 31,000 clones, around 90% seen once. The source is an adult with an advanced solid tumor such as melanoma, head and neck, liver or kidney cancer. The V gene is TRBV30, the J gene TRBJ1-1; no reliable D call. The input for sequencing was CD4+ or CD8+ T cells sorted from blood, taken in a trial of the OX40 agonist ivuxolimab. CDR3 DNA sequence: TGTGCCTGGAGAGGACGGCCGAACACTGAAGCTTTCTTT. It encodes CAWRGRPNTEAFF.